The entry below gives a single TCR beta chain sequence along with its context. Antigen unknown. Profiling relied on immunoSEQ multiplex PCR, and the TCRdb table lists in-frame clones only, not all of them. Of around 19,000 clones listed, roughly 78% were seen once; the top ten hold roughly an eighth. This record belongs to a study of a mutant IDH1 vaccine in newly diagnosed glioma. Time point defined: week 23, last vaccination. Vaccine doses each comprised 300 ug of mutant IDH1 20-mer peptide, with topical imiquimod. CDR1 is SEHNR, CDR2 FQNEAQ, per germline (reference sequence). Trimming cost V 1 base and J 5 bases; bases outside gene matches: 4. The CDR3 has 14 amino acids.

The V and J genes are TRBV7-9 and TRBJ2-7; 8 bases are shared with TRBD1. This clonotype originated in a man aged 25 to 40 with glioma. The sample in question was PBMCs, obtained from a glioma patient whose treatment included an IDH1 peptide vaccine. Here the CDR3 reads CASSLDRTGHEQYF. The CDR3 DNA reads TGTGCCAGCAGCTTAGACCGGACAGGGCACGAGCAGTACTTC.